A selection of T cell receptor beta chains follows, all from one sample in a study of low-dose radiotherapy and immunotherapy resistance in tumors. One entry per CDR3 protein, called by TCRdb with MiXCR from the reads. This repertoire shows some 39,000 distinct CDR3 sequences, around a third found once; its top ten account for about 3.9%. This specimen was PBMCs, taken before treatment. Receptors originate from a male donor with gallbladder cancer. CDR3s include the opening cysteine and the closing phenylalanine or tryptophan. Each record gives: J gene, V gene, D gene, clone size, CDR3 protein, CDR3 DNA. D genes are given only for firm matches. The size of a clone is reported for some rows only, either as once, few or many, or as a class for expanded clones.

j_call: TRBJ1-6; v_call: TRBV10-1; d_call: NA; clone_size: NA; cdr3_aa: CASSLFRDENSPLHF; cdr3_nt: TGCGCCAGCAGCTTATTCAGGGACGAGAATTCACCCCTCCACTTT
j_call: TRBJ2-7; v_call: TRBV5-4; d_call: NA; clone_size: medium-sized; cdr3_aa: CASSSSGATDEQYF; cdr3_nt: TGTGCCAGCAGCTCCTCTGGGGCGACGGACGAGCAGTACTTC
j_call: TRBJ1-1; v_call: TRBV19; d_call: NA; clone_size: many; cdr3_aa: CASSLKSNTEAFF; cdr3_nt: TGTGCCAGTAGCCTCAAGTCGAACACTGAAGCTTTCTTT
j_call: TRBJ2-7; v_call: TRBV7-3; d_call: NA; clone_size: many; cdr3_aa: CASSLAGLETGEQYF; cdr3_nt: TGTGCCAGCAGTTTAGCGGGCTTAGAGACAGGCGAGCAGTACTTC
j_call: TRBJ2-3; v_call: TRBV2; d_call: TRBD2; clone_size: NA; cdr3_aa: CASRLAESTDTQYF; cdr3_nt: TGTGCCAGCAGACTAGCGGAAAGCACAGATACGCAGTATTTT
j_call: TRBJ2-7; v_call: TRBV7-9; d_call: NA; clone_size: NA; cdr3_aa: CASSTRQSSFEQYF; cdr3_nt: TGTGCCAGCAGCACGCGTCAGAGCTCCTTCGAGCAGTACTTC
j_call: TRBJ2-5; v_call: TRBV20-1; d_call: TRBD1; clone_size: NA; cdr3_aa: CSASPGGKWETQYF; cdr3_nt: TGCAGTGCTAGTCCAGGGGGCAAGTGGGAGACCCAGTACTTC
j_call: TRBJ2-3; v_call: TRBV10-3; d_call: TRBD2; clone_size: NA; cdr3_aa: CAISDPSGSLDTQYF; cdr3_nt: TGTGCCATCAGTGACCCTAGCGGATCGCTAGATACGCAGTATTTT
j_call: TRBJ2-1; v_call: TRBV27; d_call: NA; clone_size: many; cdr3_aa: CASSLSGGLNNEQFF; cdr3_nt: TGTGCCAGCAGTTTATCGGGGGGACTTAACAATGAGCAGTTCTTC
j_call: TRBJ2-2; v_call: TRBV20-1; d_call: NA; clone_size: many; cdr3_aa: CSARGVGNTGELFF; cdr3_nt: TGCAGTGCTAGGGGGGTTGGGAACACCGGGGAGCTGTTTTTT
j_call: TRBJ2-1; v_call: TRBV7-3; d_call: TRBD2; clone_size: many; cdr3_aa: CASSPHTLSGRGSNEQFF; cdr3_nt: TGTGCCAGCAGCCCCCACACCCTGAGCGGGAGAGGATCCAATGAGCAGTTCTTC
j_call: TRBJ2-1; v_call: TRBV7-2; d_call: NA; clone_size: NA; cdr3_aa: CASSLGLGGVYNEQFF; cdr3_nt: TGTGCCAGCAGCTTAGGACTAGGAGGGGTCTACAATGAGCAGTTCTTC